Below, 16 T cell receptor beta chains from the same sample are listed, as sequenced in a study of blood T cell repertoires in COVID-19. This table comes from immunoSEQ multiplex PCR, and its TCRdb copy is limited to in-frame clones, with some not included. The sample includes approximately 100,000 clones, about 85% seen only once; the top ten take 2% to 2.5%. Material: peripheral blood. The receptors originated from a human donor in a cohort sampled during active COVID-19.

The CDR3 protein is CASSFWTFVPFF. The CDR3 nucleotides read TGTGCCAGCAGCTTTTGGACATTCGTCCCTTTCTTT. The rearrangement uses TRBV5-8 and TRBJ1-1; TRBD1 is a possible D gene (5 bases). Germline CDR1 is SGHTS and CDR2 is YDEGEE. The CDR3 runs to 12 residues. Trimming shortened V by 2 bases and J by 12 bases, and 14 bases separated the two germline ends.

The V call is TRBV30, the J call TRBJ2-2; D call uncertain. Germline CDR1 reads GTSNPN; CDR2 reads SVGIG (reference sequence). V lost 3 bases, J lost 0 bases, and 11 bases lay in between. This CDR3 comprises 15 residues. CDR3 protein: CAWRVPSSNTGELFF. Written as DNA, the CDR3 is TGTGCCTGGAGGGTGCCCAGTTCGAACACCGGGGAGCTGTTTTTT.

This chain links TRBV5-1 with TRBJ2-7; 12 bases are shared with TRBD2. CDR3 length equals 15 residues. Per germline, CDR1 SGHRS and CDR2 YFSETQ. The J segment lost 6 bases and the V segment lost 0 bases, leaving 4 bases of the junction unmatched. Here the CDR3 DNA reads TGCGCCAGCAGCTTGGAGACTAGCGGGAGCGGCGAGCAGTACTTC. This encodes CASSLETSGSGEQYF.

This chain links TRBV9 with TRBJ2-3; 9 bases are a match to TRBD2. This CDR3 has 17 residues. In germline, CDR1 is SGDLS, CDR2 YYNGEE. The V gene end was trimmed by 0 bases and the J gene end by 5 bases; junction bases not matched to a gene: 10. The CDR3: CASSVASSASGEDTQYF. CDR3 nucleotide sequence: TGTGCCAGCAGCGTAGCCTCCTCGGCTAGCGGGGAAGATACGCAGTATTTT.

The rearrangement uses TRBV28 and TRBJ1-1; D unclear. This CDR3 spans 13 amino acids. Germline values: CDR1 MDHEN, CDR2 SYDVKM. Trimming removed 3 bases at V and 1 base at J, with 6 bases between. CDR3 protein: CASSFNWNTEAFF. CDR3 nucleotide sequence: TGTGCCAGCAGTTTCAACTGGAACACTGAAGCTTTCTTT.

J is TRBJ2-3 and V is TRBV15, with 9 bases identical to TRBD1. V lost 3 bases and J lost 5; bases outside the gene matches: 3. This CDR3 region has 14 residues. The V gene's germline CDR1 is LNHNV and CDR2 YYDKDF (reference sequence). In DNA form, the CDR3 reads TGTGCCACCAGCAGGGGACAGGGCGGAGATACGCAGTATTTT. Protein sequence: CATSRGQGGDTQYF.

This chain uses TRBV7-9 with TRBJ2-4; no clear D. Germline CDR1 and CDR2: SEHNR and FQNEAQ (reference sequence). The CDR3 is made up of 16 amino acids. The ends were cut back, 6 bases at V and 0 bases at J, with 15 bases in the middle. The CDR3 sequence: CASSRSVELAKNIQYF. DNA for the CDR3: TGTGCCAGCAGTCGTTCCGTCGAGCTAGCCAAAAACATTCAGTACTTC.

This chain uses TRBV18 with TRBJ2-7, with 15 bases lining up with TRBD2. The CDR3 covers 20 residues. Per germline, CDR1 KGHSH and CDR2 LQKENI. With V trimmed by 3 bases and J by 5 bases, 17 bases remained unmatched. The CDR3: CASSPNRGLAGGSLFDEQYF. The DNA for the CDR3 is TGTGCCAGCTCACCCAACCGGGGACTAGCGGGGGGTTCTTTGTTTGACGAGCAGTACTTC.

The genes are TRBV5-6 and TRBJ2-1; 7 bases agree with TRBD2. V lost 1 base, J lost 1 base, and 2 bases stayed unmatched. The CDR3 loop spans 15 amino acids. CDR1 and CDR2 from the germline V gene are SGHDT and YYEEEE. The CDR3 sequence: CASSLPGGSYNEQFF. As DNA, the CDR3 is TGTGCCAGCAGCTTGCCGGGAGGTTCCTACAATGAGCAGTTCTTC.

V and J are TRBV28 and TRBJ2-2; 13 bases are shared with TRBD2. Per the germline V gene, CDR1 is MDHEN and CDR2 is SYDVKM. The CDR3 contains 16 residues. CDR3 protein: CGQRTSGGRGTGELFF. CDR3 in DNA: TGTGGGCAGCGGACTAGCGGGGGCCGGGGAACCGGGGAGCTGTTTTTT.

This clone was found once. The rearrangement uses TRBV6-5 and TRBJ1-2; D is uncertain. Trimming removed 4 bases from V and 3 bases from J, with 9 bases in between. The CDR3 sequence is 13 residues long. The V gene's germline CDR1 is MNHEY and CDR2 SVGAGI. CDR3 residues: CASSLTHDYGYTF. CDR3 in DNA: TGTGCCAGCAGTTTGACACACGACTATGGCTACACCTTC.

This clone was observed once. The V gene is TRBV6-1, the J gene TRBJ2-7, with 8 bases matching TRBD1. The V segment lost 4 bases and the J segment 2 bases; nucleotides outside the gene matches: 19. The CDR3 contains 19 residues. Germline-derived CDR1 and CDR2 are MNHNS and SASEGT. CDR3 in DNA: TGTGCCAGCAGTGCACGCCGGGATGACAGGGGCGGGATGGCCTACGAGCAGTACTTC. This codes for CASSARRDDRGGMAYEQYF.

The gene calls are TRBV28 and TRBJ1-2; 9 nucleotides match TRBD1. Germline CDR1 is MDHEN and CDR2 is SYDVKM. The V gene end was trimmed by 11 bases and the J gene end by 8 bases; junction bases not matched to a gene: 15. The CDR3 is 14 residues long. DNA for the CDR3: TGTGCCGGCGGGAACCGGGACAGGGAAAAGGGCTACACCTTC. Translated, it gives CAGGNRDREKGYTF.

The J gene is TRBJ1-1, the V gene TRBV18; perhaps TRBD1 as D (5 bases). The V end was cut by 0 bases, the J end by 2 bases, with 10 bases between. The germline CDR1 and CDR2 sequences are KGHSH and LQKENI. The CDR3 consists of 15 residues. The CDR3 region is CASSPPGLSNTEAFF. The CDR3 DNA sequence: TGTGCCAGCTCACCACCGGGACTTTCAAACACTGAAGCTTTCTTT.

This chain connects TRBV10-3 to TRBJ2-3; D possibly corresponds to TRBD2 (5 bases). Trimming stripped 4 bases from V and 6 bases from J, with 11 bases between. The CDR3 has 13 residues. In germline, CDR1 is ENHRY, CDR2 SYGVKD. The CDR3 sequence is CAISVTPSDTQYF. CDR3 nucleotides: TGTGCCATCAGTGTAACCCCTAGCGATACGCAGTATTTT.

The gene calls are TRBV19 and TRBJ2-7; D unresolved. Deletions cut 1 base from V and 0 bases from J, with 7 bases between. Germline CDR1 and CDR2: LNHDA and SQIVND (reference sequence). This CDR3 has 14 residues. The CDR3 coding sequence is TGTGCCAGTAGTATAGCCCAGAACTCCTACGAGCAGTACTTC. Residues: CASSIAQNSYEQYF.